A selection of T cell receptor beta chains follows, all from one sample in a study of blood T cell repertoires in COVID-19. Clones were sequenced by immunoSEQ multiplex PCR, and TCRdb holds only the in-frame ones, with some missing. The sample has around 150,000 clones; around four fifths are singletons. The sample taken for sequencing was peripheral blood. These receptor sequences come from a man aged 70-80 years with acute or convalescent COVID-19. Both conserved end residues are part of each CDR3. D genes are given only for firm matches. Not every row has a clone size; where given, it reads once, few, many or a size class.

CDR3: CASSQDRSGYGYTF
DNA: TGTGCCAGCAGCCAAGACAGAAGTGGTTACGGCTACACCTTC
V: TRBV3-1/TRBV3-2
D: NA
size: NA
J: TRBJ1-2

CDR3: CASSPMRLVKSQPQHF
DNA: TGTGCCAGCTCACCTATGCGATTAGTAAAATCTCAGCCCCAGCATTTT
V: TRBV18
D: NA
size: NA
J: TRBJ1-5

CDR3: CASSSTLPLSPSTGLSSYEQYF
DNA: TGTGCCAGCAGTTCGACATTACCCTTGTCTCCCTCGACAGGGTTAAGCTCCTACGAGCAGTACTTC
V: TRBV28
D: TRBD1
size: once
J: TRBJ2-7

CDR3: CAIGTAHNSPLHF
DNA: TGTGCCATTGGGACAGCACATAATTCACCCCTCCACTTT
V: TRBV10-3
D: TRBD1
size: NA
J: TRBJ1-6

CDR3: CASINPGTDTQYF
DNA: TGCGCCAGCATAAATCCGGGCACAGATACGCAGTATTTT
V: TRBV10-2
D: NA
size: NA
J: TRBJ2-3

CDR3: CASSETGGRSSYTF
DNA: TGTGCCAGCAGTGAGACAGGGGGGCGTAGTAGCTACACCTTC
V: TRBV28
D: TRBD1
size: NA
J: TRBJ1-2

CDR3: CATVAGGSSYEQYF
DNA: TGTGCCACCGTAGCGGGAGGTAGCTCCTACGAGCAGTACTTC
V: TRBV2
D: TRBD2
size: few
J: TRBJ2-7

CDR3: CASSEARGDKFSPLHF
DNA: TGTGCCAGCAGTGAAGCTCGGGGGGATAAATTTTCACCCCTCCACTTT
V: TRBV6-1
D: NA
size: NA
J: TRBJ1-6

CDR3: CASSLGAPGQGYEQYF
DNA: TGTGCCAGCAGCTTAGGAGCCCCGGGACAGGGTTACGAGCAGTACTTC
V: TRBV7-8
D: TRBD1
size: NA
J: TRBJ2-7

CDR3: CASSLGDYFNEQFF
DNA: TGTGCCAGCAGCTTAGGGGACTATTTCAATGAGCAGTTCTTC
V: TRBV7-8
D: TRBD2
size: few
J: TRBJ2-1

CDR3: CAYGGNYEQYF
DNA: TGTGCCTATGGCGGGAACTACGAGCAGTACTTC
V: TRBV30
D: NA
size: NA
J: TRBJ2-7

CDR3: CAWSVQGLDGYTF
DNA: TGTGCCTGGAGTGTACAGGGCCTTGATGGCTACACCTTC
V: TRBV30
D: NA
size: few
J: TRBJ1-2

CDR3: CASSLGQEYGYTF
DNA: TGTGCCAGCAGCTTAGGACAGGAGTATGGCTACACCTTC
V: TRBV7-2
D: NA
size: NA
J: TRBJ1-2

CDR3: CASSRQEETQYF
DNA: TGTGCCAGCAGCCGTCAGGAAGAGACCCAGTACTTC
V: TRBV5-4
D: NA
size: NA
J: TRBJ2-5

CDR3: CATSQFRATEAFF
DNA: TGTGCCACCAGTCAGTTCAGGGCCACTGAAGCTTTCTTT
V: TRBV15
D: NA
size: NA
J: TRBJ1-1

CDR3: CASVRGAGNQPQHF
DNA: TGTGCCAGCGTCCGGGGGGCCGGCAATCAGCCCCAGCATTTT
V: TRBV2
D: NA
size: NA
J: TRBJ1-5

CDR3: CATSAGGLNTEAFF
DNA: TGTGCCACCTCGGCCGGGGGGTTGAACACTGAAGCTTTCTTT
V: TRBV24-1
D: NA
size: NA
J: TRBJ1-1